This TCR beta chain was retrieved from a study of shared clonotypes between healthy human individuals. The CDR3 spans 15 residues. The V gene's germline CDR1 is MDHEN and CDR2 SYDVKM. Sequencing was performed with immunoSEQ multiplex PCR; in TCRdb, only in-frame clones are kept and a portion is missing. The repertoire holds approximately 510,000 clones, 79% seen once, with 10% to 15% in the top ten. This clone has only a few counts. The material sequenced was PBMCs. The chain carries TRBV28 and TRBJ2-5; 8 bases agree with TRBD2. The DNA end is more similar to TRBJ2-7, so the J call may be wrong. The receptor was isolated from a woman aged 40 to 49 in good health. Some clones in this sample may be carry-over from other donors' samples. CDR3 sequence reads: CASSISGIAPYEQYF. The CDR3 coding sequence is TGTGCCAGCAGTATTAGCGGGATCGCTCCCTACGAGCAGTACTTC.